What follows are 25 T cell receptor beta chains derived from one specimen sequenced in a study of pediatric ulcerative colitis. Assay: immunoSEQ multiplex PCR; the TCRdb copy retains only in-frame clones and omits some. The repertoire holds 35,000 to 45,000 clones, 83% seen once, with roughly 24% in the top ten. Sequencing was performed on blood. All receptors come from a girl aged 10-17 years with moderate ulcerative colitis.

This chain connects TRBV2 to TRBJ1-1; D is ambiguous. The germline V gene has CDR1 SNHLY and CDR2 FYNNEI. V was pared by 4 bases and J by 7 bases, with 10 bases between. The CDR3 has 12 residues. CDR3 nucleotides: TGTGCCAGCAGTGCCCCTGAAGGTGAAGCTTTCTTT. It yields the protein CASSAPEGEAFF.

This rearrangement joins TRBV11-1 to TRBJ1-2, with 10 bases identical to TRBD1. The length of the CDR3 is 16 residues. Germline V gives CDR1 SGHAT, CDR2 FQDESV (reference sequence). V gave up 7 bases and J gave up 3 bases; unmatched junction bases: 11. CDR3 nucleotides: TGTGCCAGCACCGAGGCCCGGGACAGGGGAGACTATGGCTACACCTTC. Its translation: CASTEARDRGDYGYTF.

This clone was detected a few times. The rearrangement links TRBV5-1 to TRBJ2-7, with 9 bases lining up with TRBD1. The CDR3 loop spans 14 amino acids. Germline CDR1 and CDR2: SGHRS and YFSETQ. Trimming cost V 2 bases and J 2 bases; bases outside gene matches: 2. CDR3 region: CASSFRQGAYEQYF. The CDR3 coding sequence is TGCGCCAGCAGCTTCCGACAGGGGGCCTACGAGCAGTACTTC.

This rearrangement joins TRBV5-1 to TRBJ2-3, with TRBD1 matching over 10 bases. The CDR3 is 14 amino acids. V dropped 6 bases and J dropped 3; count of bases not matched to a gene: 4. Germline CDR1 reads SGHRS; CDR2 reads YFSETQ. CDR3 sequence (DNA): TGCGCCAGCACTCCGGGACAGGGGACAGATACGCAGTATTTT. Its translation: CASTPGQGTDTQYF. The variable domain in full, with the rest retrieved from reference TRBV5-1 and TRBJ2-3, is KAGVTQTPRYLIKTRGQQVTLSCSPISGHRSVSWYQQTPGQGLQFLFEYFSETQRNKGNFPGRFSGRQFSNSRSEMNVSTLELGDSALYLCASTPGQGTDTQYFGPGTRLTVL.

The V gene is TRBV7-8, the J gene TRBJ2-1; 10 bases match TRBD1. V lost 1 base, J lost 8 bases, and 5 bases stayed unmatched. Per the germline V gene, CDR1 is SGHVS and CDR2 is FQNEAQ. CDR3 size: 15 residues. This CDR3 reads CASSLVSGQGYEQFF. CDR3 DNA sequence: TGTGCCAGCAGCTTAGTCTCGGGACAGGGGTATGAGCAGTTCTTC.

The rearrangement uses TRBV19 and TRBJ1-1; TRBD1 is a possible D gene (5 bases). The ends were cut back, 4 bases at V and 1 base at J, with 13 bases in the middle. The germline V gene encodes CDR1 LNHDA and CDR2 SQIVND (reference sequence). The CDR3 consists of 15 residues. The CDR3 is CASSTGTWSNTEAFF. The DNA for the CDR3 is TGTGCCAGTAGTACGGGGACGTGGTCGAACACTGAAGCTTTCTTT. The entire variable domain, with the rest obtained from reference TRBV19 and TRBJ1-1, is as follows: DGGITQSPKYLFRKEGQNVTLSCEQNLNHDAMYWYRQDPGQGLRLIYYSQIVNDFQKGDIAEGYSVSREKKESFPLTVTSAQKNPTAFYLCASSTGTWSNTEAFFGQGTRLTVV.

The CDR3 DNA reads as TGTGCCAGCAGCTACGACAGATGGGACACTGAAGCTTTCTTT. This translates into CASSYDRWDTEAFF. The V call is TRBV5-6, the J call TRBJ1-1, with D possibly being TRBD1 (5 bases). V dropped 3 bases and J dropped 3 bases, with 12 bases sitting between them. The germline V gene encodes CDR1 SGHDT and CDR2 YYEEEE. The CDR3 runs to 14 residues. Combining the CDR3 with reference TRBV5-6 and TRBJ1-1 gives the whole variable domain DAGVTQSPTHLIKTRGQQVTLRCSPKSGHDTVSWYQQALGQGPQFIFQYYEEEERQRGNFPDRFSGHQFPNYSSELNVNALLLGDSALYLCASSYDRWDTEAFFGQGTRLTVV.

Here the CDR3 reads CASAGTAPNTEAFF. In nucleotides, the CDR3 is TGTGCCAGCGCCGGGACAGCCCCGAACACTGAAGCTTTCTTT. The rearrangement uses TRBV25-1 and TRBJ1-1; 7 bases fit TRBD1. The trim removed 8 bases at V and 1 base at J, leaving 7 bases unmatched. CDR1 is MGHDK and CDR2 is SYGVNS in the germline V gene. The CDR3 totals 14 residues.

The rearrangement links TRBV30 to TRBJ1-2; D remains ambiguous. CDR1 is GTSNPN and CDR2 is SVGIG in the germline V gene (reference sequence). V was trimmed by 2 bases and J by 5 bases, leaving 12 bases between them. The CDR3 contains 13 residues. The CDR3 DNA is TGTGCCTGGAGTCCGGGGTTCGCTTATGGCTACACCTTC. Its protein product is CAWSPGFAYGYTF.

The chain has TRBV6-1 and TRBJ1-5, with D possibly matching TRBD1 (6 bases). CDR3 length equals 15 residues. The V gene lost 6 bases and the J gene lost 5 bases, with 17 bases spanning the gap. In germline, CDR1 is MNHNS, CDR2 SASEGT. CDR3 protein: CASSPAGQLDQPQHF. For the CDR3, the DNA is TGTGCCAGCAGCCCTGCCGGACAGCTAGATCAGCCCCAGCATTTT.

This chain connects TRBV4-1 to TRBJ2-3, with TRBD1 identical over 10 bases. In germline, CDR1 is MGHRA, CDR2 YSYEKL. V was pared by 1 base and J by 6 bases, with 10 bases of the junction left unmatched. The CDR3 is 17 residues long. The chain's CDR3 is CASSQGEGQGPRDTQYF. The CDR3 nucleotides are TGCGCCAGCAGCCAAGGTGAGGGACAGGGGCCCCGGGATACGCAGTATTTT.

The gene calls are TRBV19 and TRBJ1-2; D is perhaps TRBD1 (5 bases). V gave up 4 bases and J gave up 8 bases, with 20 bases separating them. CDR1 is LNHDA and CDR2 is SQIVND in the germline V gene (reference sequence). The CDR3 is 15 residues long. The CDR3 is CASSTPPGRSQGYTF. CDR3 nucleotide sequence: TGTGCCAGTAGTACCCCCCCGGGACGCTCCCAGGGCTACACCTTC.

This rearrangement joins TRBV19 to TRBJ1-3, with unresolved D. This CDR3 contains 13 residues. The V and J ends lost 3 bases and 0 bases respectively, with 3 bases between them. CDR1 LNHDA and CDR2 SQIVND come from the germline V gene (reference sequence). The CDR3, as DNA: TGTGCCAGTAGTATGGACTCTGGAAACACCATATATTTT. Translated, it gives CASSMDSGNTIYF.

The DNA of the CDR3 is TGTGCCAGCACCACGGTGGGGGGCGTATTTCATGAGCAGTTCTTC. Translated, it gives CASTTVGGVFHEQFF. V and J are TRBV7-9 and TRBJ2-1, with D perhaps being TRBD1 or TRBD2 (6 bases each). Germline V CDR1 and CDR2: SEHNR, FQNEAQ (reference sequence). The V gene lost 7 bases and the J gene lost 8 bases, with 21 bases spanning the gap. This CDR3 is built from 15 residues.

V is TRBV19 and J is TRBJ2-7; D is undetermined. The V end was cut by 3 bases, the J end by 5 bases, with 8 bases between. The CDR3 totals 12 residues. Germline CDR1 reads LNHDA; CDR2 reads SQIVND (reference sequence). The CDR3 region is CASSMGSNEQYF. The CDR3 DNA reads as TGTGCCAGTAGTATGGGAAGTAACGAGCAGTACTTC.

This clone came up once. This chain links TRBV15 with TRBJ1-1; tentative D call: TRBD1 (5 bases). Between the trimmed V and J ends, which lost 1 base and 1 base, there was a span of 10 bases. Germline V gene lookup returns CDR1 LNHNV and CDR2 YYDKDF (reference sequence). The CDR3 has 15 residues. The CDR3 loop reads CATSRGGVGNTEAFF. The CDR3 bases are TGTGCCACCAGCAGAGGGGGGGTCGGGAACACTGAAGCTTTCTTT.

This clone was found once. The genes are TRBV19 and TRBJ2-1, with 7 bases matching TRBD2. This CDR3 region has 15 residues. Trimming took 7 bases from V and 10 from J; bases not matched to a gene: 16. The germline gives CDR1 LNHDA, CDR2 SQIVND (reference sequence). The CDR3 nucleotides are TGTGCCAGTAAAACGATGGGACTACTCGGCAACGAGCAGTTCTTC. Translated, it gives CASKTMGLLGNEQFF. Full variable domain (remainder filled in from reference TRBV19 and TRBJ2-1): DGGITQSPKYLFRKEGQNVTLSCEQNLNHDAMYWYRQDPGQGLRLIYYSQIVNDFQKGDIAEGYSVSREKKESFPLTVTSAQKNPTAFYLCASKTMGLLGNEQFFGPGTRLTVL.

The chain links TRBV7-2 to TRBJ2-4; 7 nucleotides line up with TRBD1. Germline CDR1 is SGHTA and CDR2 is FQGNSA. The CDR3 runs 14 residues. V was clipped by 5 bases and J by 4 bases; unmatched bases: 5. CDR3 sequence (DNA): TGTGCCAGCAGCGATGGGGGACAGAAAAACATTCAGTACTTC. It translates to CASSDGGQKNIQYF.

There are a few counts of this clone. The chain has TRBV6-6 and TRBJ1-6; D might be TRBD1 (6 bases). The germline CDR1 and CDR2 sequences are MNHNY and SVGAGI (reference sequence). The V gene lost 5 bases and the J gene lost 9 bases, with 14 bases spanning the gap. The CDR3 runs 14 residues. The CDR3 protein is CASSNRDQLSPLHF. CDR3 sequence (DNA): TGTGCCAGCAGTAACAGGGACCAGCTTTCACCCCTCCACTTT.

There are a few counts of this clone. The rearrangement joins TRBV2 to TRBJ2-7; D unclear. V gave up 7 bases and J gave up 5 bases, with 6 bases separating them. The CDR3 runs to 10 residues. The germline V gene has CDR1 SNHLY and CDR2 FYNNEI. CDR3 loop: CASTFDEQYF. As DNA, the CDR3 is TGTGCCAGCACCTTTGACGAGCAGTACTTC.

The chain couples TRBV10-3 to TRBJ1-1; no clear D gene. CDR1 and CDR2 (germline): ENHRY, SYGVKD. The CDR3 is made up of 14 amino acids. Trimming shortened V by 3 bases and J by 1 base, and 9 bases separated the two germline ends. The CDR3 DNA reads TGTGCCATCAGTGAACGGACGGAGAACACTGAAGCTTTCTTT. Translating it yields CAISERTENTEAFF.

The gene calls are TRBV4-2 and TRBJ2-2; possible D gene TRBD2, 7 bases. Germline V gives CDR1 LGHNA, CDR2 YNFKEQ. This CDR3 spans 17 amino acids. V shed 1 base and J shed 4 bases, with 16 bases lying between them. Here the CDR3 DNA reads TGTGCCAGCAGCCAAGTTCGCGGGGGCTCTAGCACCGGGGAGCTGTTTTTT. It specifies CASSQVRGGSSTGELFF.

This sequence joins TRBV5-1 and TRBJ2-5; D might be TRBD1 (5 bases). Trimming took 3 bases from V and 4 from J, leaving 13 bases between them. Germline V gene data show CDR1 as SGHRS and CDR2 as YFSETQ. This CDR3 is 14 amino acids long. CDR3 sequence reads: CASSSGFTRETQYF. Here the CDR3 DNA reads TGCGCCAGCAGCTCAGGGTTTACTCGAGAGACCCAGTACTTC.

This chain joins TRBV2 and TRBJ2-5; TRBD1 agrees at 11 bases. V was clipped by 8 bases and J by 4 bases; unmatched bases: 6. Germline-derived CDR1 and CDR2 are SNHLY and FYNNEI. The CDR3 is 14 amino acids. The CDR3 sequence: CASERGTGGETQYF. For the CDR3, the DNA is TGTGCCAGCGAGAGGGGGACAGGGGGAGAGACCCAGTACTTC.

The chain employs TRBV4-1 and TRBJ2-1; 8 bases line up with TRBD2. The CDR3 has 17 residues. CDR1 and CDR2 (germline): MGHRA, YSYEKL. With 0 bases clipped from V and 4 bases from J, the junction kept 8 bases outside the gene matches. CDR3 sequence: CASSQDAAGVEYNEQFF. CDR3 DNA: TGCGCCAGCAGCCAAGATGCAGCGGGAGTTGAATACAATGAGCAGTTCTTC.